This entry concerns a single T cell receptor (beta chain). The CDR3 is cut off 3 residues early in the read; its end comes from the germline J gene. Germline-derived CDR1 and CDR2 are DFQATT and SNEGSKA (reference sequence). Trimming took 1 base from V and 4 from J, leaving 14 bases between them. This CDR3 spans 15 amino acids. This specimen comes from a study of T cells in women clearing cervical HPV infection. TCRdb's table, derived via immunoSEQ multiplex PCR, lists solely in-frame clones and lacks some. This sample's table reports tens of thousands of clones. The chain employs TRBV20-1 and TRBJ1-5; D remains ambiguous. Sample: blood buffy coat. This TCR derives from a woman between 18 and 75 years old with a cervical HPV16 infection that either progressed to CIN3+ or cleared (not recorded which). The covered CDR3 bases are TGCAGTGCTAGAGCACCGGGGAGCCGTAATCAGCCC. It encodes CSARAPGSRNQP. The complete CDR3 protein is CSARAPGSRNQPQHF.